Shown below are 18 T cell receptor beta chains from a single sample sequenced in a study of blood T cell repertoires in COVID-19. Data came from immunoSEQ multiplex PCR; TCRdb stores just in-frame clones and leaves some out. The sample has under 250,000 clones; around 91% are singletons. The specimen sequenced was peripheral blood. These receptors all come from a woman aged 40 to 50 with acute or convalescent COVID-19.

The chain recombines TRBV6-5 with TRBJ1-2, with D unclear. V lost 5 bases, J lost 6 bases, and 16 bases lay in between. This CDR3 contains 14 residues. The germline V gene has CDR1 MNHEY and CDR2 SVGAGI. The CDR3 reads CASSHHTFQDGYTF. The CDR3 nucleotides are TGTGCCAGCAGTCACCACACCTTCCAAGATGGCTACACCTTC.

The chain employs TRBV24-1 and TRBJ2-3; TRBD1 matches at 8 bases. V was clipped by 9 bases and J by 4 bases; unmatched bases: 8. The CDR3 has 14 residues. Germline V CDR1 and CDR2: KGHDR, SFDVKD. The CDR3 DNA is TGTGCCACCGCAGCAGGGGGCGCCGCAGATACGCAGTATTTT. Translating gives CATAAGGAADTQYF.

This chain links TRBV5-5 with TRBJ1-2; a possible D gene is TRBD1 (5 bases). Germline V gene data show CDR1 as SGHKS and CDR2 as YYEKEE (reference sequence). The CDR3 extends over 15 amino acids. Trimming cost V 4 bases and J 8 bases, with 21 bases left between them. The CDR3 here is CASSEGVQSPRGYTF. The CDR3 DNA follows: TGTGCCAGCAGCGAAGGGGTCCAGAGCCCCAGGGGCTACACCTTC.

This chain connects TRBV6-1 to TRBJ2-6; D unresolved. This CDR3 region has 20 residues. Trimming removed 1 base at V and 0 bases at J, with 19 bases between. The germline CDR1 and CDR2 sequences are MNHNS and SASEGT. Here the CDR3 DNA reads TGTGCCAGCAGTGAAGAAACGCTAGGTCGGGTCCACTCTGGGGCCAACGTCCTGACTTTC. As protein: CASSEETLGRVHSGANVLTF.

The chain is built from TRBV5-5 and TRBJ1-4; 9 bases agree with TRBD1. This CDR3 is built from 16 residues. Germline CDR1 SGHKS, CDR2 YYEKEE (reference sequence). J lost 5 bases, V lost 4 bases, and 9 bases had no gene match. As DNA, the CDR3 is TGTGCCAGCAGCACTTCCGGGACAGGGAAGAATGAAAAACTGTTTTTT. Protein sequence: CASSTSGTGKNEKLFF.

The V call is TRBV3-1 (or the pseudogene TRBV3-2), the J call TRBJ1-1; D is perhaps TRBD1 (5 bases). Germline assignment: CDR1 LGHDT and CDR2 YNNKEL (reference sequence). The CDR3 length is 14 residues. Trimming removed 4 bases at V and 4 bases at J, with 13 bases between. The CDR3 DNA reads TGTGCCAGCAGCCCCCTCGGGGGTGGCACTGAAGCTTTCTTT. It is translated as CASSPLGGGTEAFF.

The chain combines TRBV19 with TRBJ1-5, with 9 bases that match TRBD1. The CDR3 is 14 amino acids. V shed 8 bases, J shed 5 bases, and the junction held 7 bases outside the gene matches. Looked up from germline, CDR1 is LNHDA and CDR2 is SQIVND (reference sequence). The CDR3 coding sequence is TGTGCCAGTCGACAGGGGGTCTCGGATCAGCCCCAGCATTTT. Residues: CASRQGVSDQPQHF. Using reference TRBV19 and TRBJ1-5 for the parts outside the CDR3, the full variable domain is DGGITQSPKYLFRKEGQNVTLSCEQNLNHDAMYWYRQDPGQGLRLIYYSQIVNDFQKGDIAEGYSVSREKKESFPLTVTSAQKNPTAFYLCASRQGVSDQPQHFGDGTRLSIL.

The J gene is TRBJ2-7, the V gene TRBV13; 9 bases match TRBD1. Germline V gives CDR1 PRHDT, CDR2 FYEKMQ (reference sequence). With 5 bases clipped from V and 5 bases from J, the junction kept 4 bases outside the gene matches. This CDR3 has 13 amino acids. The CDR3 coding sequence is TGTGCCAGCAGCCGGACAGGGGAGAACGAGCAGTACGTC. It encodes CASSRTGENEQYV.

The sample holds one count of this clone. This sequence joins TRBV7-9 and TRBJ1-4, with D possibly being TRBD1 (5 bases). This CDR3 comprises 16 residues. Between the trimmed V and J ends, which lost 2 bases and 8 bases, there was a span of 18 bases. The germline CDR1 and CDR2 sequences are SEHNR and FQNEAQ (reference sequence). CDR3 in amino acids: CASSLRFGGSGEKLFF. Written as DNA, the CDR3 is TGTGCCAGCAGCTTAAGGTTTGGGGGGTCTGGAGAAAAACTGTTTTTT.

This clone was counted a single time. This chain's CDR3 is CASAPVPNYGYTF. The CDR3 DNA is TGTGCCAGCGCACCGGTACCGAACTATGGCTACACCTTC. V gene TRBV14 combines with J gene TRBJ1-2; D is uncertain. Trimming shortened V by 8 bases and J by 2 bases, and 12 bases separated the two germline ends. The CDR3 is 13 residues long. CDR1 is SGHDN and CDR2 is FVKESK in the germline V gene.

The rearrangement uses TRBV18 and TRBJ2-3; 8 bases agree with TRBD2. Per germline, CDR1 KGHSH and CDR2 LQKENI. CDR3 size: 19 residues. V shed 2 bases and J 1 base; nucleotides not matched to a gene: 14. The CDR3 is CASSPTVNRGGTGTDTQYF. In DNA, the CDR3 is TGTGCCAGCTCACCAACAGTTAACCGGGGGGGAACGGGCACAGATACGCAGTATTTT.

This clone appeared a single time. The gene calls are TRBV2 and TRBJ2-3, with 7 bases fitting TRBD2. J lost 3 bases, V lost 6 bases, and 3 bases had no gene match. The CDR3 totals 13 residues. The germline V gene has CDR1 SNHLY and CDR2 FYNNEI. The CDR3 here is CASRASGTDTQYF. The CDR3 DNA is TGTGCCAGCAGGGCTAGCGGAACAGATACGCAGTATTTT.

The chain carries TRBV2 and TRBJ2-1; the D gene is possibly TRBD2 (5 bases). This CDR3 has 17 residues. Germline V gives CDR1 SNHLY, CDR2 FYNNEI. V was trimmed by 0 bases and J by 0 bases, leaving 12 bases between them. The CDR3 DNA sequence: TGTGCCAGCAGTGAAGCGCTTGGAGGCGGCTCCTACAATGAGCAGTTCTTC. It yields the protein CASSEALGGGSYNEQFF. Looking up the rest from reference TRBV2 and TRBJ2-1 gives the full variable domain: EPEVTQTPSHQVTQMGQEVILRCVPISNHLYFYWYRQILGQKVEFLVSFYNNEISEKSEIFDDQFSVERPDGSNFTLKIRSTKLEDSAMYFCASSEALGGGSYNEQFFGPGTRLTVL.

The chain combines TRBV28 with TRBJ1-1; no clear D gene. The length of the CDR3 is 14 residues. The germline V gene has CDR1 MDHEN and CDR2 SYDVKM. Trimming pared 2 bases from V and 1 base from J, leaving 8 bases between. CDR3 DNA: TGTGCCAGCAGTTTAGCAAACAAGAACACTGAAGCTTTCTTT. It encodes CASSLANKNTEAFF.

The sample holds one count of this clone. The gene calls are TRBV2 and TRBJ2-2; possible D gene TRBD2, 5 bases. Deletions cut 8 bases from V and 2 bases from J, with 12 bases between. CDR3 length: 14 residues. Germline values: CDR1 SNHLY, CDR2 FYNNEI. CDR3 in DNA: TGTGCCAGCTCCGAGGGAGAAAACACCGGGGAGCTGTTTTTT. This codes for CASSEGENTGELFF.

The rearrangement links TRBV6-6 to TRBJ1-2, with a weak D call TRBD1 (6 bases). Germline CDR1 is MNHNY and CDR2 is SVGAGI (reference sequence). V dropped 4 bases and J dropped 0 bases, with 9 bases sitting between them. The CDR3 has 14 residues. CDR3 amino acids: CASSLDSTNYGYTF. CDR3 nucleotides: TGTGCCAGCAGTTTGGACAGTACTAACTATGGCTACACCTTC.

The chain recombines TRBV5-3 with TRBJ1-5; 8 bases line up with TRBD1. TRBV5-3 has ORF status, its function being uncertain. With 4 bases clipped from V and 5 bases from J, the junction kept 11 bases outside the gene matches. The CDR3 covers 16 residues. DNA of the CDR3: TGTGCCAGAAGCCCTAAGGACAGGGCACACTATCAGCCCCAGCATTTT. Its translation is CARSPKDRAHYQPQHF.

The chain combines TRBV27 with TRBJ2-3; D remains unclear. The CDR3 loop spans 14 amino acids. CDR1 MNHEY and CDR2 SMNVEV come from the germline V gene (reference sequence). Trimming removed 5 bases at V and 7 bases at J, with 16 bases between. In DNA form, the CDR3 reads TGTGCCAGCAGTCCATTAGCCACACACCATACGCAGTATTTT. This gives the protein CASSPLATHHTQYF.